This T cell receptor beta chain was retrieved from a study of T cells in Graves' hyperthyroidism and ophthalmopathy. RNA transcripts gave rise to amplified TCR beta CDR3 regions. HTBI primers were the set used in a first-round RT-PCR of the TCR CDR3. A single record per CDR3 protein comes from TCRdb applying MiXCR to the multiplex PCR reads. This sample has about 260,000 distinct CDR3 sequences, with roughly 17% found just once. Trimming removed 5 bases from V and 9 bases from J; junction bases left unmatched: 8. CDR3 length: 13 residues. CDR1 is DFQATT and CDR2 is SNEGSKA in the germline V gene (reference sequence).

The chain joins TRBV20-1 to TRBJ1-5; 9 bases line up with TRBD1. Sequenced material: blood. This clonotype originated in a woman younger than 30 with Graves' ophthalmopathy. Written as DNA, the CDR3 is TGCAGTGCTGGAACAGGGGGCGACCTGCCCCAGCATTTT. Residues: CSAGTGGDLPQHF.